This note documents a single TCR beta chain sequence. What it binds is unknown. The entry originates in a study of long-term antiretroviral therapy in people with HIV. immunoSEQ v3.0 was run at survey level. Measured with immunoSEQ multiplex PCR; TCRdb has only the in-frame clones, and not every one. This table has some 20,000 clones, around nine tenths appearing once. Germline CDR1 and CDR2: PRHDT and FYEKMQ (reference sequence). V was clipped by 3 bases and J by 10 bases; unmatched bases: 7. The CDR3 has 14 amino acids. Study findings and constraints: With ART, diversity went up but was still lower than in transplant donor controls. Clones that had undergone expansion before ART prevailed in the repertoire throughout all time points.

The source is a man aged 35 to 55 with HIV. The chain combines TRBV13 with TRBJ2-1; 9 nucleotides match TRBD1. The sample consisted of unsorted PBMCs, taken 0.5 years after starting antiretroviral therapy. This CDR3 is CASSFTGTGREQFF. The CDR3 DNA reads TGTGCCAGCAGCTTCACCGGGACAGGGCGGGAGCAGTTCTTC.